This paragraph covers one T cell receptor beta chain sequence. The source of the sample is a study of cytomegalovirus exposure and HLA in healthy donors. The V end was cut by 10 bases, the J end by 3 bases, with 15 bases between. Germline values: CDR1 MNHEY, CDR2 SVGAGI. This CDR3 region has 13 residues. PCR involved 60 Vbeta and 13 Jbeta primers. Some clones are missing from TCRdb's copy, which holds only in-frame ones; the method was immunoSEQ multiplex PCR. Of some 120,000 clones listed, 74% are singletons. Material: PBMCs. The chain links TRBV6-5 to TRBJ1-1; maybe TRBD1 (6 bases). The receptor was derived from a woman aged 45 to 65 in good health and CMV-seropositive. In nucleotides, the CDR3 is TGTGCCACCACGAACAGGGCCGACACTGAAGCTTTCTTT. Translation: CATTNRADTEAFF.